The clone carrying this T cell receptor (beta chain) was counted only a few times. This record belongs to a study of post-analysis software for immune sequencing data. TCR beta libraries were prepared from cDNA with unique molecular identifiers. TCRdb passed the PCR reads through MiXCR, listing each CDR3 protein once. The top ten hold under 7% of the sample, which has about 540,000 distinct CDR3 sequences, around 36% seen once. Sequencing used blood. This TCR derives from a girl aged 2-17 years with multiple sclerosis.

The CDR3 coding sequence is TGCAGTGCTAGGGACGCAGGGGGCAGCACTGAAGCTTTCTTT. As protein: CSARDAGGSTEAFF. The genes are TRBV20-1 and TRBJ1-1; 8 bases match TRBD1. In germline, CDR1 is DFQATT, CDR2 SNEGSKA (reference sequence). With 3 bases clipped from V and 4 bases from J, the junction kept 7 bases outside the gene matches. CDR3 length equals 14 residues.